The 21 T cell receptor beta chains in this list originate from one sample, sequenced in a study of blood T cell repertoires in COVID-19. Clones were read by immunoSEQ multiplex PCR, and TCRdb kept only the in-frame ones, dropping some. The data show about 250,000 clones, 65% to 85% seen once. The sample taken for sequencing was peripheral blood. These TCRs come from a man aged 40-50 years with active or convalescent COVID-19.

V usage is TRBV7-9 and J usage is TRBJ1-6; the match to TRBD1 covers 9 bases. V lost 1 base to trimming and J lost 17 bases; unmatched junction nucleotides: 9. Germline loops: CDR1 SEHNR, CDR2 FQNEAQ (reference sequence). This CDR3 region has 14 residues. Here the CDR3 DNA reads TGTGCCAGCAGCTTAGTCTCCGGGACAGGGCCCTTCCACTTT. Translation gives CASSLVSGTGPFHF.

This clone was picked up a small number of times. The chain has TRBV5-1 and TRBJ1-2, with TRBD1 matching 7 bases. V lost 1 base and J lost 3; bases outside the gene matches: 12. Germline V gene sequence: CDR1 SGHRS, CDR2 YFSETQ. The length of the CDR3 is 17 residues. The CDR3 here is CASSLTGEKWGDYGYTF. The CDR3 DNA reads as TGCGCCAGCAGCTTGACAGGGGAGAAGTGGGGGGACTATGGCTACACCTTC.

The CDR3, as DNA: TGTGCCAGCAGCTTAATAGGGAGGGTGCAGTACTTC. It yields the protein CASSLIGRVQYF. The rearrangement uses TRBV11-3 and TRBJ2-7; TRBD2 agrees at 7 bases. There are 12 residues in the CDR3. The V segment lost 2 bases and the J segment 9 bases; nucleotides outside the gene matches: 4. Germline loops: CDR1 SGHNT, CDR2 YENEEA.

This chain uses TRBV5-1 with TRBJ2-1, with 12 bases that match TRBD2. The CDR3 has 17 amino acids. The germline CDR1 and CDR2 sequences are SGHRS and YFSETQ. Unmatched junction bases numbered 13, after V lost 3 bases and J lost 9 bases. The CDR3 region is CASSSHVSSGRAGEQFF. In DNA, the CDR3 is TGCGCCAGCAGCTCACACGTGTCTAGCGGGAGGGCCGGTGAGCAGTTCTTC. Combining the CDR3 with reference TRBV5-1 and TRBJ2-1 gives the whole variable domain KAGVTQTPRYLIKTRGQQVTLSCSPISGHRSVSWYQQTPGQGLQFLFEYFSETQRNKGNFPGRFSGRQFSNSRSEMNVSTLELGDSALYLCASSSHVSSGRAGEQFFGPGTRLTVL.

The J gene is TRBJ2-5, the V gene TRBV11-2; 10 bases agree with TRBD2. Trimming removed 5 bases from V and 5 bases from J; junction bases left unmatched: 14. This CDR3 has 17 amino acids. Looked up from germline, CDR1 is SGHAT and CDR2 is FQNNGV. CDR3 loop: CASSPGLAGAGRETQYF. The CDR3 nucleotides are TGTGCCAGCAGCCCCGGGCTAGCGGGGGCCGGGAGGGAGACCCAGTACTTC.

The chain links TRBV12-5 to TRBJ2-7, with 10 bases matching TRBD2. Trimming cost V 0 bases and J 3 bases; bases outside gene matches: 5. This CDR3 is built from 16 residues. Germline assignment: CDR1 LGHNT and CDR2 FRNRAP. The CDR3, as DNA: TGTGCTAGTGGTTTGGTACTGGCTAGCGGGAGCTACGAGCAGTACTTC. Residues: CASGLVLASGSYEQYF.

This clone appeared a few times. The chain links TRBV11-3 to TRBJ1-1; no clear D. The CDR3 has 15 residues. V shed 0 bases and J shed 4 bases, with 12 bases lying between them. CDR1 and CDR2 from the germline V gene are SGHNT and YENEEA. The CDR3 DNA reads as TGTGCCAGCAGCTTAGATGGCCGGGTCGGCACTGAAGCTTTCTTT. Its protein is CASSLDGRVGTEAFF.

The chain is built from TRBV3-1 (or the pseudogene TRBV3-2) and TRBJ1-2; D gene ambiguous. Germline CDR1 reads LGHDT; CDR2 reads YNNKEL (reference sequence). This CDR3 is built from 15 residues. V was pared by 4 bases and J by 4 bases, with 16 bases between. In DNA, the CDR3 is TGTGCCAGCAGCCCGACGGGTCAAGAAGGCTATGGCTACACCTTC. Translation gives CASSPTGQEGYGYTF.

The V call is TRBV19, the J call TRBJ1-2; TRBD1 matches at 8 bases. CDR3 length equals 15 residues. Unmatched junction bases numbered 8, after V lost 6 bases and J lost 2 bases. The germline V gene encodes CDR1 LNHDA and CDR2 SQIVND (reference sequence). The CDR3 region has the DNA TGTGCCAGTAGAACGTCGACAGGGGTGAACTATGGCTACACCTTC. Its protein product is CASRTSTGVNYGYTF.

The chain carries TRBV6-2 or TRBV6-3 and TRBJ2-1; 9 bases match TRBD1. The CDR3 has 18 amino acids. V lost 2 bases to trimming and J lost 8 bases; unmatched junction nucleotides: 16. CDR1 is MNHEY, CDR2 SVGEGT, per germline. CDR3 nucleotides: TGTGCCAGCAGTTACCCGACGGACAGGGGCGATTATCGGTATGAGCAGTTCTTC. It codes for CASSYPTDRGDYRYEQFF.

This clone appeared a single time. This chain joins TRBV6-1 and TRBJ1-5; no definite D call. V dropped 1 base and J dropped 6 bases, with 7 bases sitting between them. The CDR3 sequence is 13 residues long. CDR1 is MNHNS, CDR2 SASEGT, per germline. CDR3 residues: CASSEVPGQPQHF. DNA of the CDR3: TGTGCCAGCAGTGAAGTTCCGGGTCAGCCCCAGCATTTT.

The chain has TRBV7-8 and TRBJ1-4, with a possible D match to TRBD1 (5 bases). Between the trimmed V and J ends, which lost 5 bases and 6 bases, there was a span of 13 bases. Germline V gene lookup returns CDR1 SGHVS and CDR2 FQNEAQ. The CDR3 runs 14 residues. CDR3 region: CASSLRSRDEKLFF. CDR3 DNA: TGTGCCAGCAGCCTCCGTAGCAGGGATGAAAAACTGTTTTTT. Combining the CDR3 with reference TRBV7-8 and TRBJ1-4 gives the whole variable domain GAGVSQSPRYKVAKRGQDVALRCDPISGHVSLFWYQQALGQGPEFLTYFQNEAQLDKSGLPSDRFFAERPEGSVSTLKIQRTQQEDSAVYLCASSLRSRDEKLFFGSGTQLSVL.

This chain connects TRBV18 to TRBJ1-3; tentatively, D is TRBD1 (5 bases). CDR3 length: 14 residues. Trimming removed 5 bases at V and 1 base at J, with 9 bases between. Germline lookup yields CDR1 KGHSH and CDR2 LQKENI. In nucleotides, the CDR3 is TGTGCCAGCTCATCGGACACTTCTGGAAACACCATATATTTT. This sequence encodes CASSSDTSGNTIYF.

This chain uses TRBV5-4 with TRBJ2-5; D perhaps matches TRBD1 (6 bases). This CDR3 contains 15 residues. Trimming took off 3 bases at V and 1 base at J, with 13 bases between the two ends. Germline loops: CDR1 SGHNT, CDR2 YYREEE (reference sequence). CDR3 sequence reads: CASSWGRTVQETQYF. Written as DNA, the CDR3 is TGTGCCAGCAGCTGGGGACGGACAGTCCAAGAGACCCAGTACTTC.

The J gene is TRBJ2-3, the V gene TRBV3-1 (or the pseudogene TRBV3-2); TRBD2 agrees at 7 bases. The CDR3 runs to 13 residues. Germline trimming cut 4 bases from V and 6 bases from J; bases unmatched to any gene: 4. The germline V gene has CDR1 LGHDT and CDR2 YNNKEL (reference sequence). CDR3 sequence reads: CASSRTSPDTQYF. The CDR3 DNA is TGTGCCAGCAGCCGGACTAGTCCGGATACGCAGTATTTT.

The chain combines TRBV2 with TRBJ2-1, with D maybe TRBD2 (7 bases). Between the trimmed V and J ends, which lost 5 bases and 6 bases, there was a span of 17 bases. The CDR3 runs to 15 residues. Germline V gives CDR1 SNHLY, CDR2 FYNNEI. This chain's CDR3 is CASSPRARGANEQFF. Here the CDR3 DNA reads TGTGCCAGCAGTCCCAGAGCCCGGGGGGCCAATGAGCAGTTCTTC.

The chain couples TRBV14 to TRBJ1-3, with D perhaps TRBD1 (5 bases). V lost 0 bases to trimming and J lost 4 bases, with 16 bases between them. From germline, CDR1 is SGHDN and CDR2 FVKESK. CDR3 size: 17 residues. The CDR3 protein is CASSQDSGGAWGNTIYF. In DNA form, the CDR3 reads TGTGCCAGCAGCCAAGATTCTGGAGGGGCCTGGGGAAACACCATATATTTT.

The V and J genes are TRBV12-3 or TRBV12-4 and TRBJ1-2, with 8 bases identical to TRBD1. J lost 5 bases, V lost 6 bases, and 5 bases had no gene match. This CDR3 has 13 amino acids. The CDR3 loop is CASSLRTGYGYTF. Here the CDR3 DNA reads TGTGCCAGCAGCCTACGGACAGGGTATGGCTACACCTTC.

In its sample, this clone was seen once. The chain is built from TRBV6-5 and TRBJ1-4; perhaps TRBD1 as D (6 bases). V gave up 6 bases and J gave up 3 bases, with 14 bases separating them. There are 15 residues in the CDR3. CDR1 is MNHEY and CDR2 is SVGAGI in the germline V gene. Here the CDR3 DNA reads TGTGCCAGCAGGACAGGAGGAAATTCTAATGAAAAACTGTTTTTT. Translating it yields CASRTGGNSNEKLFF.

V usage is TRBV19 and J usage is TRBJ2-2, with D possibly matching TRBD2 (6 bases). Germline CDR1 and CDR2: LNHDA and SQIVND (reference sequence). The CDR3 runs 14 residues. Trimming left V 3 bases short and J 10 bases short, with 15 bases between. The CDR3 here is CASSIRAGPLELFF. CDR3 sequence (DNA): TGTGCCAGTAGTATTCGTGCGGGACCGCTGGAGCTGTTTTTT.

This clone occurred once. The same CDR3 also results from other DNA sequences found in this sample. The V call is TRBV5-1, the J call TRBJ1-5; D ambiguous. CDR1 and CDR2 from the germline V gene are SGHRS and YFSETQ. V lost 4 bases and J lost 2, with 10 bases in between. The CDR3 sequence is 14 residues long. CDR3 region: CASSLDGGNQPQHF. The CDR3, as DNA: TGCGCCAGCAGCCTGGATGGAGGCAATCAGCCCCAGCATTTT.